Below, one T cell receptor (beta chain) is given with its context. Its antigen remains unknown. The T cell receptor alpha and beta CDR3 regions were amplified from mRNA by semiquantitative ARM-PCR. Tagged nested gene-specific primers were used first, then communal superprimers amplified exponentially. Exonuclease cleared nested primers, then first-round products were reamplified. TCRdb fed the multiplex PCR reads into MiXCR, producing one record per CDR3 protein. Among around 15,000 distinct CDR3 sequences, about 56% were seen once, and the ten largest hold 35%. The data were obtained in a study of relationships among human T cell subsets. Study conclusions and caveats: Many CDR3s were shared across Th1, Th2 and regulatory subsets. Over 55% of CD8+ cytotoxic sequences were in clones over 100 reads; regulatory and Th2 had few. Bead-based sorting did not rule out CD4+CD8+ double-positive cells.

Per germline, CDR1 ENHRY and CDR2 SYGVKD. The length of the CDR3 is 15 residues. The V and J ends lost 10 bases and 6 bases, in that order; junction bases with no gene match: 12. The specimen was total T cells sorted from blood. This clonotype was obtained from a man between 40 and 49 years old in good health. The rearrangement uses TRBV10-3 and TRBJ2-3; TRBD2 agrees at 11 bases. CDR3 bases: TGTGCCACCAAACCCACTAGCGGGGGTGGCGATACGCAGTATTTT. Its translation is CATKPTSGGGDTQYF.